Here is one T cell receptor (beta chain) with its context. The antigen is not known. PCR used 60 Vbeta primers and 13 Jbeta primers. As processed by the authors: The count from a later analysis was 79 million or so unique TCR beta chains, about 10 million of them shared. Profiled with immunoSEQ multiplex PCR; TCRdb holds only in-frame clones, not every one. V and J calls and clone size come straight from that table; D and trimming were deduced from the DNA. The specimen's table records about 64,000 clones. This specimen comes from a study of cytomegalovirus exposure and HLA in healthy donors. Findings and limits, study-wide: For most TCR beta V segments, an earlier analysis put the productive rate at about 87% or about 30% of the time. In a later analysis, TCR beta V- and J-gene trimming was associated with a missense DCLRE1C variant.

The sequenced sample was PBMCs. The receptor's source is a woman aged 18 to 35 in good health and CMV-seronegative.

The CDR3 bases are TGTGCCAGCAGCGTAGGTAGCGGGGGGGAGTCCGCGCAGTATTTT. Its translation: CASSVGSGGESAQYF. The chain is built from TRBV9 and TRBJ2-3; the match to TRBD2 covers 11 bases. This CDR3 is 15 amino acids long. Germline values: CDR1 SGDLS, CDR2 YYNGEE. The J segment lost 10 bases and the V segment lost 0 bases, leaving 7 bases of the junction unmatched.